These 23 T cell receptor beta chains were all obtained from the same sample, sequenced in a study of OX40 agonist ivuxolimab in advanced cancers. Data came from immunoSEQ multiplex PCR; TCRdb stores just in-frame clones and leaves some out. Of approximately 23,000 clones in the sample, 86% were seen once. The sample consisted of CD4+ or CD8+ T cells sorted from blood, taken in a trial of the OX40 agonist ivuxolimab. All receptors derive from an adult with an advanced solid tumor such as melanoma, head and neck, liver or kidney cancer.

The chain joins TRBV9 to TRBJ2-7; D tentatively fits TRBD1 or TRBD2 (5 bases each). CDR1 is SGDLS and CDR2 is YYNGEE in the germline V gene. The V gene lost 3 bases and the J gene lost 2 bases, with 18 bases spanning the gap. The CDR3 spans 16 residues. CDR3 bases: TGTGCCAGCAGCGGACTGGATGGGGGATCACCCTACGAGCAGTACTTC. Translating it yields CASSGLDGGSPYEQYF.

This rearrangement joins TRBV6-1 to TRBJ1-5; D remains ambiguous. CDR3 length equals 15 residues. Germline V lookup: CDR1 MNHNS, CDR2 SASEGT. V lost 0 bases and J lost 4, with 10 bases in between. The CDR3 DNA reads as TGTGCCAGCAGTGAAGCCCCCCGTAGGAATCAGCCCCAGCATTTT. It translates to CASSEAPRRNQPQHF.

This sequence joins TRBV7-3 and TRBJ2-3; TRBD2 matches 7 bases. The V segment lost 4 bases and the J segment 4 bases; nucleotides outside the gene matches: 8. This CDR3 is built from 15 residues. Germline V gene lookup returns CDR1 SGHTA and CDR2 FQGTGA. CDR3 loop: CASSSSVGRADTQYF. Here the CDR3 DNA reads TGTGCCAGCAGCTCCTCCGTAGGGAGGGCAGATACGCAGTATTTT. Filled out from reference TRBV7-3 and TRBJ2-3, the complete variable domain reads GAGVSQTPSNKVTEKGKYVELRCDPISGHTALYWYRQSLGQGPEFLIYFQGTGAADDSGLPNDRFFAVRPEGSVSTLKIQRTERGDSAVYLCASSSSVGRADTQYFGPGTRLTVL.

The J gene is TRBJ1-1, the V gene TRBV27, with D perhaps matching TRBD1 (6 bases). Germline V CDR1 and CDR2: MNHEY, SMNVEV (reference sequence). CDR3 length: 17 amino acids. Trimming removed 2 bases at V and 3 bases at J, with 19 bases between. The CDR3 nucleotides are TGTGCCAGCAGTTTAAATGGCAGGGGACAAGTAGACACTGAAGCTTTCTTT. Translation gives CASSLNGRGQVDTEAFF.

J is TRBJ1-1 and V is TRBV14; D is uncertain. Germline loops: CDR1 SGHDN, CDR2 FVKESK. The CDR3 spans 13 residues. V was trimmed by 2 bases and J by 1 base, leaving 5 bases between them. The CDR3 reads CASSQYGNTEAFF. CDR3 nucleotides: TGTGCCAGCAGCCAATATGGGAACACTGAAGCTTTCTTT.

The chain carries TRBV11-2 and TRBJ2-7, with D hard to call. Trimming cost V 0 bases and J 0 bases, with 6 bases left between them. CDR1 and CDR2 from the germline V gene are SGHAT and FQNNGV. The CDR3 length is 14 residues. The DNA for the CDR3 is TGTGCCAGCAGCTTAGATCCTAACTCCTACGAGCAGTACTTC. This gives the protein CASSLDPNSYEQYF.

A few counts support this clone. For the CDR3, the DNA is TGTGCCAGCAGCCTGGGACCGGGACAGGGCGGGACCCAGTACTTC. Translating gives CASSLGPGQGGTQYF. This chain links TRBV27 with TRBJ2-5, with TRBD1 matching 9 bases. Germline loops: CDR1 MNHEY, CDR2 SMNVEV (reference sequence). This CDR3 spans 15 amino acids. V was pared by 6 bases and J by 7 bases, with 12 bases of the junction left unmatched.

This clone appeared once. The chain couples TRBV30 to TRBJ1-2; no clear D. The V gene lost 3 bases and the J gene lost 0 bases, with 5 bases spanning the gap. The CDR3 spans 12 residues. Germline lookup yields CDR1 GTSNPN and CDR2 SVGIG (reference sequence). CDR3 loop: CAWRGTNYGYTF. As DNA, the CDR3 is TGTGCCTGGAGGGGAACTAACTATGGCTACACCTTC.

V usage is TRBV25-1 and J usage is TRBJ2-1, with 7 positions matching TRBD1. The CDR3 contains 14 residues. V gave up 5 bases and J gave up 3 bases; unmatched junction bases: 4. In germline, CDR1 is MGHDK, CDR2 SYGVNS. This CDR3 reads CASSLWDSYNEQFF. The CDR3 region has the DNA TGTGCCAGCAGTCTATGGGACAGCTACAATGAGCAGTTCTTC.

CDR3 protein: CASSLVAEGTEAFF. The CDR3 nucleotides are TGTGCCAGCAGCTTGGTTGCAGAGGGGACTGAAGCTTTCTTT. V gene TRBV5-6 combines with J gene TRBJ1-1; perhaps TRBD1 as D (5 bases). The V end was cut by 0 bases, the J end by 5 bases, with 11 bases between. The CDR3 is made up of 14 amino acids. The germline gives CDR1 SGHDT, CDR2 YYEEEE.

The chain is built from TRBV7-3 and TRBJ1-1; 7 bases line up with TRBD1. The CDR3 consists of 16 residues. Per germline, CDR1 SGHTA and CDR2 FQGTGA. Trimming at V came to 5 bases and at J to 2 bases, leaving 11 bases not matched to a gene. The CDR3 DNA reads TGTGCCAGCAGCATTAAACCGGGACAGAGAAACACTGAAGCTTTCTTT. Translating it yields CASSIKPGQRNTEAFF. Drawing the rest from reference TRBV7-3 and TRBJ1-1, the complete variable domain is GAGVSQTPSNKVTEKGKYVELRCDPISGHTALYWYRQSLGQGPEFLIYFQGTGAADDSGLPNDRFFAVRPEGSVSTLKIQRTERGDSAVYLCASSIKPGQRNTEAFFGQGTRLTVV.

This chain links TRBV11-2 with TRBJ2-7; 9 bases fit TRBD2. CDR3 length: 15 amino acids. Germline V gene lookup returns CDR1 SGHAT and CDR2 FQNNGV. After removal of 6 bases from V and 3 bases from J, the junction contained 9 bases not matched to a gene. The CDR3 protein is CASRGGREGVYEQYF. CDR3 bases: TGTGCCAGCAGAGGAGGGCGGGAGGGGGTCTACGAGCAGTACTTC.

V and J are TRBV9 and TRBJ1-1; 9 positions agree with TRBD1. Germline V CDR1 and CDR2: SGDLS, YYNGEE. J lost 0 bases, V lost 3 bases, and 6 bases had no gene match. This CDR3 spans 16 amino acids. Written as DNA, the CDR3 is TGTGCCAGCAGCGAGGGAACAGGGGGCCTGAACACTGAAGCTTTCTTT. It encodes CASSEGTGGLNTEAFF.

The chain recombines TRBV15 with TRBJ1-4; the D is unclear. The CDR3 has 12 amino acids. The germline V and J ends were trimmed by 0 bases and 6 bases, with 2 bases remaining between them. Germline V lookup: CDR1 LNHNV, CDR2 YYDKDF (reference sequence). CDR3 residues: CATSRDDEKLFF. The CDR3, as DNA: TGTGCCACCAGCAGAGATGATGAAAAACTGTTTTTT.

This rearrangement joins TRBV27 to TRBJ2-5; perhaps TRBD2 as D (5 bases). Trimming removed 6 bases at V and 6 bases at J, with 14 bases between. Germline CDR1 MNHEY, CDR2 SMNVEV (reference sequence). The CDR3 spans 13 residues. CDR3 sequence reads: CASSRGILKTQYF. CDR3 nucleotide sequence: TGTGCCAGCAGCCGGGGTATATTGAAGACCCAGTACTTC.

The chain recombines TRBV19 with TRBJ1-3; the D is unclear. Trimming left V 7 bases short and J 3 bases short, with 13 bases between. This CDR3 has 14 amino acids. Germline values: CDR1 LNHDA, CDR2 SQIVND (reference sequence). This CDR3 reads CASTWSLGGNTIYF. The CDR3 DNA reads TGTGCCAGTACATGGTCCTTGGGTGGAAACACCATATATTTT.

This clone was picked up one time. This chain uses TRBV11-2 with TRBJ2-4; D might be TRBD2 (5 bases). The CDR3 totals 17 residues. Germline values: CDR1 SGHAT, CDR2 FQNNGV. V was trimmed by 1 base and J by 3 bases, leaving 16 bases between them. The CDR3 DNA is TGTGCCAGCAGCTTAGCGGCGGTTGCGGGCCTCAAAAACATTCAGTACTTC. Protein: CASSLAAVAGLKNIQYF.

The chain has TRBV6-5 and TRBJ2-5, with 9 bases identical to TRBD2. With V trimmed by 4 bases and J by 1 base, 7 bases remained unmatched. Germline loops: CDR1 MNHEY, CDR2 SVGAGI. The CDR3 consists of 16 residues. CDR3: CASSSRGTSSQETQYF. The CDR3 DNA is TGTGCCAGCAGTTCTCGAGGGACTAGCAGCCAAGAGACCCAGTACTTC.

The gene calls are TRBV4-3 and TRBJ2-1; 9 nucleotides agree with TRBD2. V dropped 2 bases and J dropped 2; count of bases not matched to a gene: 7. Germline-derived CDR1 and CDR2 are LGHNA and YSLEER. The CDR3 has 17 amino acids. The CDR3 spells CASSQFVASGTYNEQFF. In DNA, the CDR3 is TGCGCCAGCAGCCAATTTGTAGCTAGCGGGACCTACAATGAGCAGTTCTTC.

This clone was seen only once. V and J are TRBV6-1 and TRBJ2-1; 7 bases are shared with TRBD2. Germline lookup yields CDR1 MNHNS and CDR2 SASEGT. The V gene end was trimmed by 7 bases and the J gene end by 7 bases; junction bases not matched to a gene: 13. The length of the CDR3 is 15 residues. CDR3 in DNA: TGTGCCAGCAATCCCCTAAGGGCCGGGGGGAATGAGCAGTTCTTC. Its protein is CASNPLRAGGNEQFF.

This clone was picked up one time. The rearrangement joins TRBV2 to TRBJ1-1; tentative D call: TRBD1 (5 bases). The CDR3 totals 14 residues. CDR1 is SNHLY and CDR2 is FYNNEI in the germline V gene. Trimming pared 7 bases from V and 1 base from J, leaving 13 bases between. CDR3 in amino acids: CASTTIGTNTEAFF. Written as DNA, the CDR3 is TGTGCCAGCACCACCATTGGGACGAACACTGAAGCTTTCTTT.

The table lists this clone with a few counts. The V gene is TRBV6-5, the J gene TRBJ1-1, with D unresolved. Trimming removed 0 bases at V and 0 bases at J, with 11 bases between. Germline V gives CDR1 MNHEY, CDR2 SVGAGI. CDR3 length: 16 residues. The CDR3 is CASSYSISELNTEAFF. The CDR3 nucleotides are TGTGCCAGCAGTTACTCGATATCAGAATTGAACACTGAAGCTTTCTTT.

This clone is large within its sample. The rearrangement joins TRBV7-8 to TRBJ2-7; TRBD2 is a possible D gene (6 bases). Germline V CDR1 and CDR2: SGHVS, FQNEAQ. V gave up 5 bases and J gave up 5 bases, with 16 bases separating them. The CDR3 is made up of 14 amino acids. For the CDR3, the DNA is TGTGCCAGCAGCCGACTAGTGTCTATCCACGAGCAGTACTTC. Its translation: CASSRLVSIHEQYF.